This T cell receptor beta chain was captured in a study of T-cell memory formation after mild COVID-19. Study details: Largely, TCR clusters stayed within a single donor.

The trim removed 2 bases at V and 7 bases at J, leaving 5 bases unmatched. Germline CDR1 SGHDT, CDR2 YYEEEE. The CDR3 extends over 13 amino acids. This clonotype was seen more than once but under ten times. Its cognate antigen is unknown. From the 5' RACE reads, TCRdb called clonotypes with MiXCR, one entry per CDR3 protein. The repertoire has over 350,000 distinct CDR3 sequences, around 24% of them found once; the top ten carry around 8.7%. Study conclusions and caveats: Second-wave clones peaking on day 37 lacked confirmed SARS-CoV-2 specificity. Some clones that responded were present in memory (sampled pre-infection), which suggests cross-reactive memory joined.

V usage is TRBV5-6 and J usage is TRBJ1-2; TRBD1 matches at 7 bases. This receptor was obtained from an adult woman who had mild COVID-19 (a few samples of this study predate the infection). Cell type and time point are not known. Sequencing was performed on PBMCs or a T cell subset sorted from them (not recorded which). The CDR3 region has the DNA TGTGCCAGCAGCTTCGGCAGGGGGGCTGGCTACACCTTC. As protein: CASSFGRGAGYTF.